This T cell receptor (beta chain) was retrieved from a study of shared T cell receptors in the human thymus. This clone was observed a handful of times. Germline V gene sequence: CDR1 SGHTA, CDR2 FQGNSA. The CDR3 is made up of 16 amino acids. V trimming: 1 base; J trimming: 5 bases; junction bases outside the gene matches: 7. Clones were sequenced by immunoSEQ multiplex PCR, and TCRdb holds only the in-frame ones, with some missing. This sample carries about 730,000 clones, 70% to 90% of them seen once, and the ten largest clones take about 0.0098%. These same data were also listed under a study on human thymus T cells. That report adds: Thymus specimens were resections from corrective heart surgery. In thymic and blood repertoires alike, V and J usage looked biased. Thymic repertoires overlap heavily among unrelated individuals, related research has reported.

This chain uses TRBV7-2 with TRBJ2-7; 11 nucleotides match TRBD2. This TCR was sampled from a girl under two years old with a congenital heart defect. Sequencing was done on a sample of thymocytes. For the CDR3, the DNA is TGTGCCAGCAGCTTAGAGGGGACTAGCGGAATCCACGAGCAGTACTTC. It encodes CASSLEGTSGIHEQYF.